This T cell receptor (beta chain) emerged from a study of graft-versus-host responses after intestinal transplantation. Overall study context: Multivisceral, liver-intestinal, or isolated intestinal grafts were transplanted into recipients. The study gave all recipients anti-thymocyte globulin induction, then tacrolimus and steroids for approximately three years.

Some clones are missing from TCRdb's copy, which holds only in-frame ones; the method was immunoSEQ multiplex PCR. The data contain some 120,000 clones, around nine tenths of them singletons. Comment on this clone: Antigen unknown.

General study points: Circulating GvH clone levels at their peak were associated with HvG declines (early post-transplant). The marrow of recipients harbored GvH clones, and ileum or blood showed some of them first.

V lost 0 bases and J lost 5, with 14 bases in between. CDR3 length equals 15 residues. CDR1 and CDR2 from the germline V gene are SGHDT and YYEEEE. The clonotype originates from a human donor who received an intestinal transplant. The sequences come from unstimulated CD4+ T cells sorted from spleen or lymph node cells, collected before intestinal transplant. This chain links TRBV5-6 with TRBJ2-5; maybe TRBD1 (5 bases). The CDR3 protein is CASSLVGQGGETQYF. The CDR3 nucleotides read TGTGCCAGCAGCTTGGTCGGGCAGGGTGGGGAGACCCAGTACTTC.